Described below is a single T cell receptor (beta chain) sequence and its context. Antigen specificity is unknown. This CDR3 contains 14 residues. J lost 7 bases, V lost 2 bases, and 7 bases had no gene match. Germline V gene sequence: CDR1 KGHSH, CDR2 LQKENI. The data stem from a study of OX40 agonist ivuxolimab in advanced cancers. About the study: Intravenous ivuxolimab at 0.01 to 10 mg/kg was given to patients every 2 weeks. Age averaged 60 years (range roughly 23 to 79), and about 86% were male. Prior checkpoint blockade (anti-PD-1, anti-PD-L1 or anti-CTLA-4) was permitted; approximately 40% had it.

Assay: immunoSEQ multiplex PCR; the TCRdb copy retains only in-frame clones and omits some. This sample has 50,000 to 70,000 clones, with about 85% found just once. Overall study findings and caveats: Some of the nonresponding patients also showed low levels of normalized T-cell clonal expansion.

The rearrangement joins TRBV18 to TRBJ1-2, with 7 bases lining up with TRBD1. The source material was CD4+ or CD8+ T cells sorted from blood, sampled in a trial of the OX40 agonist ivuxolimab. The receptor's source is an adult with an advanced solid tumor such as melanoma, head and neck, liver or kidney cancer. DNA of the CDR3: TGTGCCAGCTCACCAATCAGGGGGGCTACTGGCTACACCTTC. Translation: CASSPIRGATGYTF.